This T cell receptor beta chain was identified during a study of blood T cells in healthy people across ages. CDR3 length equals 12 residues. Trimming took 5 bases from V and 6 from J, leaving 11 bases between them. Looked up from germline, CDR1 is MNHEY and CDR2 is SVGEGT. General study points: The study found more naive CD4+ cells and higher diversity in long-lived than aged donors. Diversity estimates from one million T cells were considered underestimates.

A remark on this clonotype: The antigen is not known.

It was with a sample-barcoded 5' primer and a J-beta primer mix that a second PCR of roughly 7 to 12 cycles was run. Each cDNA molecule, via a template-switch adaptor with 12 random nucleotides, was tagged. All samples yielded 3 million or more CDR3-containing paired-end reads. TCRdb reprocessed the 5' RACE reads via MiXCR and lists one record per CDR3 protein. The table lists around 580,000 distinct CDR3 sequences, around 48% of them singletons. This sequence was found in an older man in good health. The J gene is TRBJ2-7, the V gene TRBV6-2 or TRBV6-3, with a weak D call TRBD1 (6 bases). Sequenced sample: blood. CDR3 protein: CASSDYRVEQYF. CDR3 nucleotides: TGTGCCAGCAGTGATTACAGGGTCGAGCAGTACTTC.